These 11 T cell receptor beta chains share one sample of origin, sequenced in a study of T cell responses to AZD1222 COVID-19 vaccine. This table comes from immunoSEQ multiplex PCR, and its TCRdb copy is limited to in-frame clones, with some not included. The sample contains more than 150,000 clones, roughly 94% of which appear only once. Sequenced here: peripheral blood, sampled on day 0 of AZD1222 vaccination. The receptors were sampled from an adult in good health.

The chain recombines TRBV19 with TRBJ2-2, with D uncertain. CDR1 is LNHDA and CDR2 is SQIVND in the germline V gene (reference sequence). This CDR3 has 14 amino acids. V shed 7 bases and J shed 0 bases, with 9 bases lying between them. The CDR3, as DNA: TGTGCCAGTACGGGCGGCACGAACACCGGGGAGCTGTTTTTT. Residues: CASTGGTNTGELFF.

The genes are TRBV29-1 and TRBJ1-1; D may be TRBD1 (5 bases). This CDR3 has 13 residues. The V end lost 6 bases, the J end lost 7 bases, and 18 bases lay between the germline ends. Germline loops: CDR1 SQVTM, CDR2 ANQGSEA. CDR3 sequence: CSVGRGGGVEAFF. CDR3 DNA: TGCAGCGTCGGGAGGGGCGGAGGTGTTGAAGCTTTCTTT.

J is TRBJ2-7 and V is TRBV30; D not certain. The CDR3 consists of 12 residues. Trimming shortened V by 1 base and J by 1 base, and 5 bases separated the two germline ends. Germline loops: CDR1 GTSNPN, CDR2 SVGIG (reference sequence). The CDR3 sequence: CAWSEYSYEQYF. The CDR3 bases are TGTGCCTGGAGTGAGTATTCCTACGAGCAGTACTTC. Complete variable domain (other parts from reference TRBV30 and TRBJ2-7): SQTIHQWPATLVQPVGSPLSLECTVEGTSNPNLYWYRQAAGRGLQLLFYSVGIGQISSEVPQNLSASRPQDRQFILSSKKLLLSDSGFYLCAWSEYSYEQYFGPGTRLTVT.

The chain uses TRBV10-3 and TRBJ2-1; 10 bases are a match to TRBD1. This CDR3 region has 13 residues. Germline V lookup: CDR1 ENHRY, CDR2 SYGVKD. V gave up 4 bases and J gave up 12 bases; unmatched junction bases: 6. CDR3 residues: CAISGTGGMGQFF. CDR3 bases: TGTGCCATCAGTGGGACAGGGGGAATGGGGCAGTTCTTC.

This CDR3 reads CASRLRVGTNEKLFF. CDR3 nucleotides: TGTGCCAGCAGGCTCAGGGTGGGGACTAATGAAAAACTGTTTTTT. The chain joins TRBV6-5 to TRBJ1-4; possibly TRBD1 for D (5 bases). Per germline, CDR1 MNHEY and CDR2 SVGAGI. There are 15 residues in the CDR3. V gave up 6 bases and J gave up 2 bases, with 13 bases separating them.

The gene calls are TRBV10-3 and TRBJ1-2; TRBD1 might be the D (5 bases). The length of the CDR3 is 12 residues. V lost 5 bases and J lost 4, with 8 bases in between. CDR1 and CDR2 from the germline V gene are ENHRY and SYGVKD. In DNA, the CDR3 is TGTGCCATCAGTCGGGGCCCCTATGGCTACACCTTC. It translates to CAISRGPYGYTF.

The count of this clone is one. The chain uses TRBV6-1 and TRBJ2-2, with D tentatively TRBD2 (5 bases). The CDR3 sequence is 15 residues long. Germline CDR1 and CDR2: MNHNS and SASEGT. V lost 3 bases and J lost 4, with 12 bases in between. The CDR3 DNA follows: TGTGCCAGCAGTGAGTCGGGAAGACCCACCGGGGAGCTGTTTTTT. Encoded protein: CASSESGRPTGELFF.

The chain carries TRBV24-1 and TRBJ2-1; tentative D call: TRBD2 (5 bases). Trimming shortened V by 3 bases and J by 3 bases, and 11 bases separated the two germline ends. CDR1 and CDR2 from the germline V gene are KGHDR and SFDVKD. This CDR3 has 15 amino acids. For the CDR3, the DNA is TGTGCCACCAGTGATAGTTCGGGGAACTACAATGAGCAGTTCTTC. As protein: CATSDSSGNYNEQFF.

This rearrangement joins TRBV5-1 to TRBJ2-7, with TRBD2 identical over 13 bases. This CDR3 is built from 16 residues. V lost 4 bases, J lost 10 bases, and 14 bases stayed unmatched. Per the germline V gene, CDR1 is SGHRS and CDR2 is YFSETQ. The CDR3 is CASSVGLAGDGVEQYF. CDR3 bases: TGCGCCAGCAGCGTAGGACTAGCGGGAGATGGGGTAGAACAGTACTTC.

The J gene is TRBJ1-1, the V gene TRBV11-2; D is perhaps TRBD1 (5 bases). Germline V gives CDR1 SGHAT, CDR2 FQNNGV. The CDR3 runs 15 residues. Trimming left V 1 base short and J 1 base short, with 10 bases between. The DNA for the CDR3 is TGTGCCAGCAGCTTAGCAGGTGGGGCGAACACTGAAGCTTTCTTT. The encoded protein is CASSLAGGANTEAFF.

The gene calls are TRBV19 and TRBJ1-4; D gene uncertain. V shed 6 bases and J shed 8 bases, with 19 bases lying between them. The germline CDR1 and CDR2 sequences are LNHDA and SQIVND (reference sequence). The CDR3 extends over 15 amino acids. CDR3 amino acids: CASRIDERVHEKLFF. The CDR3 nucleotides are TGTGCCAGTAGGATCGACGAGAGGGTCCACGAAAAACTGTTTTTT. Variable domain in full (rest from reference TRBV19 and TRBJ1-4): DGGITQSPKYLFRKEGQNVTLSCEQNLNHDAMYWYRQDPGQGLRLIYYSQIVNDFQKGDIAEGYSVSREKKESFPLTVTSAQKNPTAFYLCASRIDERVHEKLFFGSGTQLSVL.